Included here is one T cell receptor beta chain sequence, with context. What it binds is not known. The record originates from a study of blood T cells in healthy people across ages. In the study overall: Researchers report that template switching captured about one barcoded beta molecule per two T cells.

It was with a sample-barcoded 5' primer and a J-beta primer mix that a second PCR of roughly 7 to 12 cycles was run. From the 5' RACE reads, TCRdb called clonotypes with MiXCR, one entry per CDR3 protein. The table lists around 780,000 distinct CDR3 sequences, roughly 24% of them singletons, with 3% in the top ten. Study-level results: More naive CD4+ cells and higher diversity marked long-lived donors relative to aged donors. Any conclusive comparison of naive versus antigen-experienced cells was prevented by using unsorted PBMCs.

Another study also made use of these data, one on T cells of mothers and their children.

This sequence originates from a boy younger than 18 in good health. Sequenced material: blood.

Here the CDR3 DNA reads TGCGCCAGCAGTCGCGGGGGAGGACAGGGTGCGAATTCACCCCTCCACTTT. Its protein is CASSRGGGQGANSPLHF. V is TRBV5-1 and J is TRBJ1-6; 8 bases line up with TRBD1. CDR1 is SGHRS, CDR2 YFSETQ, per germline. The CDR3 spans 17 residues. Unmatched junction bases numbered 14, after V lost 5 bases and J lost 7 bases.